Below, one T cell receptor (beta chain) is given with its context. Its antigen is not known. The junction differs from germline at one of its ends, possibly a read error. The data were taken from a study of T cells in Graves' hyperthyroidism and ophthalmopathy. This CDR3 region has 12 residues. The V gene's germline CDR1 is SGHTA and CDR2 FQGTGA. Amplification of TCR beta CDR3 regions was performed using RNA transcripts as template. First-round RT-PCR with HTBI primers amplified the TCR CDR3 region. TCRdb processed the multiplex PCR reads anew with MiXCR; each CDR3 protein has one entry. Of 300,000 or so distinct CDR3 sequences listed, approximately 22% are singletons. Patients aged 18 to 65 had newly diagnosed hyperthyroidism of under 2 months' duration. Uncontrolled infections, other autoimmune diseases, pregnancy or lactation led to exclusion of patients. Study-wide results and caveats: Most thyroid clonotypes expanded above 0.001 were also detected in blood.

This clonotype was obtained from a woman between 45 and 60 years old with Graves' hyperthyroidism. The V gene is TRBV7-3, the J gene TRBJ2-3; no clear D gene. Sequencing used blood. The CDR3 nucleotides are TGCGCCAGCAGCCACGGATGGGATACGCAGTATTTT. This encodes CASSHGWDTQYF.